This T cell receptor beta chain appears in the sequencing data of a study of cytomegalovirus exposure and HLA in healthy donors. Clones were read by immunoSEQ multiplex PCR, and TCRdb kept only the in-frame ones, dropping some. The data show about 160,000 clones, roughly 90% seen once. To note about this clone: What it binds is not known.

General study results and limits: A few CMV-associated chains proved CMV antigen-specific in vitro.

The sequenced material came from PBMCs. The TCR comes from a woman under 30 in good health and CMV-seropositive.

CDR3 sequence: CASSLVQGFTEAFF. CDR3 DNA: TGTGCCAGCAGCTTAGTTCAGGGATTCACTGAAGCTTTCTTT. V is TRBV7-9 and J is TRBJ1-1; TRBD1 might be the D (5 bases). The V end was cut by 1 base, the J end by 4 bases, with 10 bases between. The CDR3 loop spans 14 amino acids. Germline CDR1 and CDR2: SEHNR and FQNEAQ (reference sequence). The variable domain in full, with the rest retrieved from reference TRBV7-9 and TRBJ1-1, is DTGVSQNPRHKITKRGQNVTFRCDPISEHNRLYWYRQTLGQGPEFLTYFQNEAQLEKSRLLSDRFSAERPKGSFSTLEIQRTEQGDSAMYLCASSLVQGFTEAFFGQGTRLTVV.